Below, one TCR beta chain is given with its context. Data came from immunoSEQ multiplex PCR; TCRdb stores just in-frame clones and leaves some out. The sample lists some 220,000 clones; roughly 90% were seen once. The data were obtained in a study of blood T cell repertoires in COVID-19. Grouping used clinical history reported by participants in a survey and questionnaire. Germline V gene sequence: CDR1 SGDLS, CDR2 YYNGEE. Trimming removed 0 bases from V and 0 bases from J, with 4 bases in between. This CDR3 spans 14 amino acids. The specimen sequenced was PBMCs or T cells enriched from blood (not recorded which). The clonotype comes from a woman aged 45-65 years in a cohort exposed to, infected with or recovered from COVID-19 (not recorded which). This chain joins TRBV9 and TRBJ1-5; D is unresolved. The CDR3 region is CASSVGGSNQPQHF. The CDR3 region has the DNA TGTGCCAGCAGCGTAGGCGGTAGCAATCAGCCCCAGCATTTT. Using reference TRBV9 and TRBJ1-5 for the parts outside the CDR3, the full variable domain is DSGVTQTPKHLITATGQRVTLRCSPRSGDLSVYWYQQSLDQGLQFLIQYYNGEERAKGNILERFSAQQFPDLHSELNLSSLELGDSALYFCASSVGGSNQPQHFGDGTRLSIL.